This T cell receptor (beta chain) was found in a study of CD8+ T cells in alopecia areata (dated by TCRdb to 2017 to 2018). Background for the entire study: Female C3H/HeJ recipients, 7-10 weeks old, were grafted with skin from C3H/HeJ donors with spontaneous alopecia (roughly 6-13 months old). The study used high-throughput TCRbeta sequencing to examine T cell clonal expansion in alopecia areata, in both the C3H/HeJ mouse model and human patients. In humans, TCRbeta sequencing was performed on scalp tissue and on sorted CD4+ and CD8+ peripheral blood T cells from healthy controls and from patients with patchy or totalis/universalis alopecia areata. Scalp clonality was compared across normal scalp (n=4), patchy alopecia areata scalp (n=8), and alopecia totalis/universalis scalp (n=8). RNA was extracted with the PAXgene miRNA kit for fixed scalp, the miRNeasy kit for PBMCs, and the RNeasy kit for mouse skin. TCRbeta CDR3 regions were amplified by immunoSEQ multiplex PCR using 35 Vbeta forward and 13 Jbeta reverse primers. Broader findings and caveats from the paper: Compared with normal scalp, lesional scalp had higher clonality and more expanded CD8+ clones, particularly in alopecia totalis/universalis, a pattern that suggests antigenic drive. Resident alphabeta T cells in normal human skin are also sequenced, complicating scalp TCR repertoire analysis, unlike mouse skin dominated by gammadelta T cells. Shared TCR sequences between patients were less evident than in mice, which may be partly attributable to HLA diversity in the patient population.

Cells from pooled mouse cutaneous lymph nodes were stained for CD4, CD8alpha, NKG2D, NKG2ACE and other markers and then sorted on a BD Influx. The CDR3 measures 15 amino acids from cysteine to phenylalanine. Sequencing covers 33 bases of the CDR3, shown here with the frame starting at base 1. The germline V gene supplies CDR1 NSHNY and CDR2 SYGAGN. At the junction V is shortened by 3 bases and J by 3 bases; bases outside the gene matches: 2. To note about this clone: Its antigen remains undetermined. Because this receptor comes from a mouse, its gene names and germline sequences follow the mouse reference. With the read ending 4 residues before the CDR3 end, the germline J gene is used to fill in that end. Other DNA sequences in the sample encode the same CDR3.

The library was prepared using the immunoSEQ multiplex PCR assay. RNA was extracted from all samples and reverse transcribed into cDNA, which served as template for TCR sequencing. First-strand cDNA was synthesized using SuperScript III with a 2:1 mix of oligo-dT and random hexamers. A synthetic immune receptor repertoire was used to measure amplification bias, and any remaining bias was corrected computationally. Libraries were sequenced on Illumina HiSeq with 60 bp reads covering the CDR3, read from J toward V. The study's processing was this. After raw reads were preprocessed to remove errors, the CDR3 was defined following IMGT conventions as running from the conserved cysteine to phenylalanine. Clonality was calculated as 1 minus Shannon entropy normalized by log2 of the number of productive unique TCRs. CD4 or CD8 identity of scalp clones was inferred by cross-referencing scalp TCRbeta sequences with sorted blood CD4 and CD8 repertoires. Imported from immuneACCESS, the table was reduced by TCRdb to in-frame sequences with V and J called. These copies leave out some clones; in studies compared against another copy, an unresolved V gene accounts for under half, and the cause of the remainder is not known. For V, J and clone size, that table is used; D and trimming come from the DNA. The table puts 290,000 or so clones in this sample, none counted just once. The ten largest make up approximately 1.2% of the sample.

The sample comprised CD4+ T cells sorted from a lymph node. The receptor's source is a C3H/HeJ mouse with alopecia areata. These mice carry the MHC haplotype H2-k. Here the chain combines TRBV13-1 and TRBJ2-5; TRBD2 matches 12 bases in the middle. CDR3 region: CASSGTGGGQDTQYF. Partial CDR3 DNA: TGTGCCAGCAGTGGGACTGGGGGGGGACAAGAC.